One and the same sample provided the 17 T cell receptor beta chains below, sequenced in a study of neoadjuvant anti-PD-1 for oral cavity cancer. The assay was immunoSEQ multiplex PCR, and TCRdb's table has in-frame clones only and misses some. The sample shows approximately 30,000 clones, roughly 85% of them seen only once. The time point was: after neoadjuvant nivolumab, at surgical resection. This material consisted of PBMCs, taken after nivolumab (anti-PD-1) treatment. The source is a person aged 35-79 years with oral cavity squamous cell carcinoma.

The V gene is TRBV7-7, the J gene TRBJ2-1; either TRBD1 or TRBD2 may fit D (6 bases each). The V end was cut by 5 bases, the J end by 6 bases, with 14 bases between. This CDR3 contains 14 residues. Germline V lookup: CDR1 SSHAT, CDR2 FNYEAQ (reference sequence). The CDR3 region is CASSPGALTNEQFF. The CDR3 DNA is TGTGCCAGCAGCCCGGGGGCCCTAACCAATGAGCAGTTCTTC.

The chain uses TRBV7-2 and TRBJ1-4; D gene unclear. The germline CDR1 and CDR2 sequences are SGHTA and FQGNSA. Between the trimmed V and J ends, which lost 0 bases and 3 bases, there was a span of 11 bases. This CDR3 is 16 amino acids long. CDR3 residues: CASSLAGRTANEKLFF. The CDR3 nucleotides read TGTGCCAGCAGCTTAGCAGGGCGAACGGCTAATGAAAAACTGTTTTTT.

The chain uses TRBV7-8 and TRBJ2-2, with 9 bases fitting TRBD2. Germline-derived CDR1 and CDR2 are SGHVS and FQNEAQ. J was trimmed by 5 bases and V by 5 bases; bases with no gene match: 15. The CDR3 has 18 amino acids. CDR3 DNA: TGTGCCAGCAGCCGTCTACGGGGGGCTAGCGGGGAAACCGGGGAGCTGTTTTTT. Its protein product is CASSRLRGASGETGELFF.

The chain recombines TRBV28 with TRBJ1-6; TRBD1 might be the D (5 bases). Trimming stripped 2 bases from V and 10 bases from J, with 12 bases between. Germline CDR1 MDHEN, CDR2 SYDVKM. CDR3 size: 14 residues. This CDR3 reads CASSLRQGGSPLHF. CDR3 DNA sequence: TGTGCCAGCAGTTTAAGGCAGGGTGGCTCACCCCTCCACTTT.

The genes are TRBV5-4 and TRBJ1-2, with 8 positions matching TRBD1. V lost 7 bases and J lost 7; bases outside the gene matches: 21. Germline lookup yields CDR1 SGHNT and CDR2 YYREEE (reference sequence). The length of the CDR3 is 17 residues. The CDR3 sequence: CASHLVGAGGKAGGYTF. The CDR3 DNA sequence: TGTGCCAGCCACTTGGTGGGGGCAGGGGGCAAAGCTGGTGGCTACACCTTC.

J is TRBJ1-4 and V is TRBV4-3, with 10 bases that match TRBD1. The CDR3 runs 17 residues. CDR1 is LGHNA and CDR2 is YSLEER in the germline V gene. The junction had 6 bases not matched to a gene; V was cut back by 0 bases and J by 5 bases. CDR3 amino acids: CASSQEGPGQGNEKLFF. In nucleotides, the CDR3 is TGCGCCAGCAGCCAAGAAGGACCGGGACAGGGGAATGAAAAACTGTTTTTT.

The rearrangement uses TRBV10-3 and TRBJ2-3; 15 positions agree with TRBD2. The CDR3 length is 17 residues. V shed 4 bases and J 3 bases; nucleotides not matched to a gene: 5. The germline gives CDR1 ENHRY, CDR2 SYGVKD. The CDR3 region is CAISAGLAGGQTDTQYF. DNA for the CDR3: TGTGCCATCAGTGCCGGACTAGCGGGGGGGCAGACAGATACGCAGTATTTT.

V is TRBV4-3 and J is TRBJ2-5; D is possibly TRBD1 or TRBD2 (5 bases each). The CDR3 has 16 residues. Germline-derived CDR1 and CDR2 are LGHNA and YSLEER. V dropped 1 base and J dropped 5 bases, with 17 bases sitting between them. CDR3 DNA: TGCGCCAGCAGCCAAGGGGACGTCCCGGGTGGGGAGACCCAGTACTTC. It codes for CASSQGDVPGGETQYF.

The J gene is TRBJ2-3, the V gene TRBV18; 9 nucleotides align to TRBD2. Germline-derived CDR1 and CDR2 are KGHSH and LQKENI. Unmatched junction bases numbered 0, after V lost 4 bases and J lost 1 base. CDR3 length equals 14 residues. CDR3: CASSRTSGTDTQYF. CDR3 in DNA: TGTGCCAGCTCACGGACTAGCGGCACAGATACGCAGTATTTT.

The genes are TRBV7-7 and TRBJ1-5; 9 nucleotides match TRBD1. The CDR3 totals 14 residues. Trimming at V came to 5 bases and at J to 6 bases, leaving 5 bases not matched to a gene. Germline V gives CDR1 SSHAT, CDR2 FNYEAQ (reference sequence). The CDR3: CASSPDRGGQPQHF. In DNA form, the CDR3 reads TGTGCCAGCAGCCCGGACAGGGGTGGTCAGCCCCAGCATTTT. Full variable domain (outside the CDR3, taken from reference TRBV7-7 and TRBJ1-5): GAGVSQSPRYKVTKRGQDVTLRCDPISSHATLYWYQQALGQGPEFLTYFNYEAQPDKSGLPSDRFSAERPEGSISTLTIQRTEQRDSAMYRCASSPDRGGQPQHFGDGTRLSIL.

The CDR3 region has the DNA TGCGCCAGCAGCTTGTCCCCGACAGGGCCTGACGGGGCTGAAGCTTTCTTT. Translating it yields CASSLSPTGPDGAEAFF. V gene TRBV5-1 combines with J gene TRBJ1-1; 7 bases fit TRBD1. The germline gives CDR1 SGHRS, CDR2 YFSETQ. V lost 1 base, J lost 6 bases, and 15 bases stayed unmatched. The CDR3 extends over 17 amino acids.

J is TRBJ2-4 and V is TRBV6-1; D possibly corresponds to TRBD2 (7 bases). V lost 5 bases and J 0 bases, leaving 11 bases between the germline ends. From germline, CDR1 is MNHNS and CDR2 SASEGT. This CDR3 has 15 amino acids. The CDR3 DNA reads as TGTGCCAGCAGTATCGGGGGGCCAGCCAAAAACATTCAGTACTTC. The encoded protein is CASSIGGPAKNIQYF.

This chain links TRBV7-2 with TRBJ1-1, with D tentatively TRBD1 (5 bases). The CDR3 totals 14 residues. V shed 2 bases and J shed 1 base, with 8 bases lying between them. CDR1 and CDR2 (germline): SGHTA, FQGNSA. As DNA, the CDR3 is TGTGCCAGCAGCTTAAACGGGGGGAACACTGAAGCTTTCTTT. This encodes CASSLNGGNTEAFF.

The chain carries TRBV28 and TRBJ2-3; 11 positions match TRBD2. The CDR3 consists of 14 residues. CDR1 and CDR2 (germline): MDHEN, SYDVKM. Trimming cost V 5 bases and J 4 bases; bases outside gene matches: 2. The chain's CDR3 is CASSLLAGADTQYF. The CDR3 DNA reads TGTGCCAGCAGTCTACTAGCGGGGGCAGATACGCAGTATTTT.

This clone has more than one count but fewer than ten. The rearrangement joins TRBV15 to TRBJ2-2, with 7 bases matching TRBD2. CDR1 is LNHNV, CDR2 YYDKDF, per germline (reference sequence). The CDR3 length is 14 residues. J was trimmed by 6 bases and V by 0 bases; bases with no gene match: 1. CDR3 protein: CATSRDRGAGELFF. The CDR3 DNA sequence: TGTGCCACCAGCAGAGATCGGGGGGCCGGGGAGCTGTTTTTT.

The chain carries TRBV10-3 and TRBJ2-7, with D tentatively TRBD1 (5 bases). Between the trimmed V and J ends, which lost 3 bases and 2 bases, there was a span of 8 bases. Germline CDR1 reads ENHRY; CDR2 reads SYGVKD. There are 13 residues in the CDR3. For the CDR3, the DNA is TGTGCCATCAGTGAAGGGGCCCCCTACGAGCAGTACTTC. It specifies CAISEGAPYEQYF.

The chain joins TRBV30 to TRBJ2-2, with 10 bases that match TRBD2. Germline values: CDR1 GTSNPN, CDR2 SVGIG (reference sequence). Losses at the gene ends were 4 bases for V and 3 bases for J; bases not matched to a gene: 5. CDR3 length equals 15 residues. The CDR3 nucleotides are TGTGCCTGGACCAGCGGGGGGGTTTACACCGGGGAGCTGTTTTTT. Its protein is CAWTSGGVYTGELFF.